This T cell receptor (beta chain) was captured by sequencing in a study of blood T cell repertoires in COVID-19. Across the whole study: Samples of COVID-19 (acute and convalescent) were obtained from the United States, Italy and Spain. T cells, B-cell-depleted T cells, or PBMCs supplied cDNA or gDNA.

Deletions cut 5 bases from V and 7 bases from J, with 23 bases between. CDR1 and CDR2 from the germline V gene are SGHTA and FQGNSA. There are 16 residues in the CDR3. Authors' analysis steps: Amplification of reference gene primers was used by the study to estimate nucleated cell counts. The data were produced by immunoSEQ multiplex PCR, yet TCRdb's version contains in-frame clones alone and is incomplete. Clone size and V and J calls were adopted from that table, with D and trimming inferred from the DNA. The sample includes 35,000 to 45,000 clones, just under 85% seen only once; the top ten take under 6%.

What was sequenced was peripheral blood. The chain joins TRBV7-2 to TRBJ2-5; D might be TRBD2 (5 bases). This receptor was taken from a man aged 50-60 years with active COVID-19. CDR3 protein: CASSPRTAGRGGTQYF. CDR3 bases: TGTGCCAGCAGCCCTAGAACCGCGGGTCGTGGCGGGACCCAGTACTTC. The full variable domain, its missing parts supplied by reference TRBV7-2 and TRBJ2-5, is GAGVSQSPSNKVTEKGKDVELRCDPISGHTALYWYRQSLGQGLEFLIYFQGNSAPDKSGLPSDRFSAERTGGSVSTLTIQRTQQEDSAVYLCASSPRTAGRGGTQYFGPGTRLLVL.